The following is a T cell receptor beta chain sequence with its context. Its antigen remains unidentified. The record has no base qualities; no much larger clone is one base away. The data belong to a study of shared clonotypes between healthy human individuals (TCRdb year 2020). About the study as a whole: The cohort included three men and a couple of women between 18 and 49 years of age. For each donor, CD4 naive and CD4 memory were each run on three plates, CD8 naive on two plates, and CD8 memory on one plate. The study deeply sequenced blood TCR repertoires of five healthy adults to estimate repertoire size and the extent of clonotype sharing between individuals. To increase sequencing depth and limit assay-specific biases, TCR repertoire library preparation and sequencing were carried out by different laboratories using diverse techniques. Each donor's leukapheresis produced roughly between about 0.8 and 8.9 billion PBMCs.

CDR3 length: 12 amino acids, cysteine to phenylalanine. The sequence is cut down to CDR3 DNA, 36 bases in frame from base 1. The junction carries 3 bases between V and J, which are trimmed by 3 bases and 1 base respectively. The germline V gene sets CDR1 to MDHEN and CDR2 to SYDVKM. The paper as a whole reports these results and caveats: Pairwise subsampling led to the expectation that sequencing depth would affect the degree of clonotype sharing among donors. Compared with non-shared clonotypes, clonotypes shared by all four sorted-subset donors had higher generation probabilities. Because the study included only a small number of donors, the genetic and exposure-history diversity represented was limited. Only blood was sampled, and tissue TCR repertoires likely differ from those in blood. Incomplete sequencing was indicated by rarefaction of sorted-subset datasets, despite the large sequencing depth. When a handful of donors were compared, the shared fraction of clonotypes was about 5.4% for naive CD4, about 4% for naive CD8, about 2.4% for memory CD4, and 0.35% to 0.5% for memory CD8. Estimated clonotype richness was generally larger for naive than for memory subsets.

Using the deep immunoSEQ assay, multiplex PCR amplified TCR CDR3 regions from genomic DNA. Extracted genomic DNA from each cell subset was spread evenly across all wells of several immunoSEQ 96-well plates, with each plate serving as a replicate. Each replicate PCR for sorted subsets received 200 ng genomic DNA, equal to about 30,000 T cell genomes. The purified libraries were quantified using a Qubit 3.0 fluorometer, sized with a Bioanalyzer 2100, and then quantified again using the KAPA Library Quantification kit. A separate single-read 150-cycle Illumina NextSeq 550 flow cell was used to sequence each immunoSEQ 96-well plate. The original methods were these. Because the immunoSEQ output included only junctional sequences and no quality scores, the filtering could not be the same as the filtering used for full-length reads. To assign V/J genes and CDR3, sequences were annotated against IMGT germline references using PyIR, a Python wrapper for IgBLAST v1.9. Reads were filtered out if the reads had weak V/J assignments (E-value above 1e-6), no CDR3, stop codons, out-of-frame junctions, or ambiguous translated residues. V3J clonotypes were defined as sequences sharing the same inferred V gene, J gene, and CDR3 amino acid sequence. Percentage overlap between repertoires was calculated by dividing the number of shared unique clonotypes by the size of the smaller repertoire. Richness of each repertoire was evaluated using RTK rarefaction, the Chao1 estimator, and Recon v2.1 estimates of unobserved clonotypes. For all TCRbeta clonotypes obtained by the gDNA method from several donors, generation probabilities were computed with OLGA. This is the immuneACCESS table as TCRdb keeps it, with only in-frame sequences that have V and J called. A part of the clones is gone; compared with another copy, unresolved V genes explain less than half, and the rest is unexplained. D and trimming were read from the DNA, whereas the V and J calls and clone size are those reported in that table. The sample has 150,000 to 200,000 clones on record, about 66% of them singletons. The ten largest clones take up less than 11% of the sample.

Donors were healthy HIV-negative adults with no recently reported acute infections or vaccinations. Every donor was a Caucasian adult living in Nashville, Tennessee, USA. CD4+ T cells were enriched through magnetic negative selection, after which naive cells were positively selected on CD45RA and the remaining negative fraction served as the memory subset. After blood collection by leukapheresis, PBMCs were isolated using Ficoll-Histopaque density gradient centrifugation and then cryopreserved in the vapor phase of liquid nitrogen. Analytical flow cytometry was used to check the purity and quantity of each magnetically sorted T cell population. Genomic DNA was isolated from every sorted fraction and measured by UV absorbance on a Nanodrop 2000c.

The chain was built from TRBV28 and TRBJ1-1, with no confidently assigned D gene. The sequence derives from a man aged 25 to 45 in good health. Sequencing used memory CD4+ T cells sorted from blood. Taken with the paper, the label for cell subset or site translates to: CD45RA-negative fraction. The CDR3 region has the sequence CASSLQNTEAFF. The bases are TGTGCCAGCAGTTTGCAGAACACTGAAGCTTTCTTT. The entire variable domain, with the stretches around the CDR3 drawn from the reference TRBV28 and TRBJ1-1 proteins, is DVKVTQSSRYLVKRTGEKVFLECVQDMDHENMFWYRQDPGLGLRLIYFSYDVKMKEKGDIPEGYSVSREKKERFSLILESASTNQTSMYLCASSLQNTEAFFGQGTRLTVV.